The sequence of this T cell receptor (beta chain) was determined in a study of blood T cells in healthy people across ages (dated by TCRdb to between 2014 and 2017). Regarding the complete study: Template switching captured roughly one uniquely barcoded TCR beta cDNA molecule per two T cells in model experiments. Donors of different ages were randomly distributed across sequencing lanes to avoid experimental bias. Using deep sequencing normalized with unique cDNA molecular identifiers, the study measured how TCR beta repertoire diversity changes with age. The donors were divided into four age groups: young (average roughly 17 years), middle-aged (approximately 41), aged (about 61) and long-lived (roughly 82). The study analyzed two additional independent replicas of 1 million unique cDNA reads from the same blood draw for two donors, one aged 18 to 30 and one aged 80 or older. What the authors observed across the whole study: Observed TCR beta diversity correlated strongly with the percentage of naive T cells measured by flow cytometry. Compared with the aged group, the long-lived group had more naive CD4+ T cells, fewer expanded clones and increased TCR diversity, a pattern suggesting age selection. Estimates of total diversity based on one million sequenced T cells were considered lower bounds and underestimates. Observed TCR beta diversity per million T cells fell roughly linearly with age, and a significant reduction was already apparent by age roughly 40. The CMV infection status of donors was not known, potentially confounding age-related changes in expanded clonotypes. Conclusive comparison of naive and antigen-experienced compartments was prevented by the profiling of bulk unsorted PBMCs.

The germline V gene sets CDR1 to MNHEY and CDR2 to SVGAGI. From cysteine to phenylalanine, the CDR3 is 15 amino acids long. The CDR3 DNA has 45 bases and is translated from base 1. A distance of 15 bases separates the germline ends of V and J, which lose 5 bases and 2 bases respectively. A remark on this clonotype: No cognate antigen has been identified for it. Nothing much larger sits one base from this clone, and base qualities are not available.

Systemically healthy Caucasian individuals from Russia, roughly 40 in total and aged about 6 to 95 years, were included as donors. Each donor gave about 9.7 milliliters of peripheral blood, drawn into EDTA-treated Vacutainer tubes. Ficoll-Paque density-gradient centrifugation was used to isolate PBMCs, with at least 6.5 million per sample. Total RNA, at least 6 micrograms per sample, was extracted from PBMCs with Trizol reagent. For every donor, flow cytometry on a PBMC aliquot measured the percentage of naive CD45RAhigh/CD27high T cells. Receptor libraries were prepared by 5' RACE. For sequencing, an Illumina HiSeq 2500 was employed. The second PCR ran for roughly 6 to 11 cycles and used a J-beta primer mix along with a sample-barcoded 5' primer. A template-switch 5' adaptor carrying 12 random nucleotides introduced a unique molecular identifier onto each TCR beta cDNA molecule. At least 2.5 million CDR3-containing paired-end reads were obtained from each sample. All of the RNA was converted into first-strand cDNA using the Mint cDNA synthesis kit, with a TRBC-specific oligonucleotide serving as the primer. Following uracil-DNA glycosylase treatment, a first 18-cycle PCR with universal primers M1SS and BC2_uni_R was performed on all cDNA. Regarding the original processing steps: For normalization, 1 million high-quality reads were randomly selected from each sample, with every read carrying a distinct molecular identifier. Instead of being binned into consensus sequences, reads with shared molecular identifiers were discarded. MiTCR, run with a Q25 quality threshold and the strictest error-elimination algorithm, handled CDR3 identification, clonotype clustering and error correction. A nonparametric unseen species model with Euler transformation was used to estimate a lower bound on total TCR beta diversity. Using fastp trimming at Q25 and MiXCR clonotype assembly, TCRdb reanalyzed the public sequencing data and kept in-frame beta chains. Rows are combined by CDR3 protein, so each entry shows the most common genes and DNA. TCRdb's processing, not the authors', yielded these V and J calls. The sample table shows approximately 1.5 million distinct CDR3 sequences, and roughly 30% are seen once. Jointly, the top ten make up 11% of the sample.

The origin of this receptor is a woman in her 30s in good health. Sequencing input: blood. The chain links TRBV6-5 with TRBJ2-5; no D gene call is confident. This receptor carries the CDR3 CASSRYESPQETQYF. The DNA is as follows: TGTGCCAGCAGTAGATACGAGTCGCCTCAAGAGACCCAGTACTTC.